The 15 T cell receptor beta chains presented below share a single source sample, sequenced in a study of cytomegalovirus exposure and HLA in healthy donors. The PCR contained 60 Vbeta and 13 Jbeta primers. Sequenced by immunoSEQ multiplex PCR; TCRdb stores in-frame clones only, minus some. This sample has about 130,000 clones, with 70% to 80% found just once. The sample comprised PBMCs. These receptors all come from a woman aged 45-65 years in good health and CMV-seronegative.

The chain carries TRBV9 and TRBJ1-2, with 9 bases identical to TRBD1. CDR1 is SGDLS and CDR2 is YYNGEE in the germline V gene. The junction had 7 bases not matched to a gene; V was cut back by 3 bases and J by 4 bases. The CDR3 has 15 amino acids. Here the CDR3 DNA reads TGTGCCAGCAGCGAACAGGGGGCGGTAAGCTATGGCTACACCTTC. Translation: CASSEQGAVSYGYTF. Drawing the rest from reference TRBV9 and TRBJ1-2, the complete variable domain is DSGVTQTPKHLITATGQRVTLRCSPRSGDLSVYWYQQSLDQGLQFLIQYYNGEERAKGNILERFSAQQFPDLHSELNLSSLELGDSALYFCASSEQGAVSYGYTFGSGTRLTVV.

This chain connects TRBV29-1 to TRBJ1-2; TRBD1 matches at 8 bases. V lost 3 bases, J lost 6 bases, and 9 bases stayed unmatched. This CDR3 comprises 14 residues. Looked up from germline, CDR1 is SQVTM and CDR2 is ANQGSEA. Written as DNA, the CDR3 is TGCAGCGTTGAGGACATGACAGGGGCGGATGGCTACACCTTC. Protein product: CSVEDMTGADGYTF.

CDR3 protein: CASSVTEQGFETFF. The CDR3 coding sequence is TGCGCCAGCAGCGTAACCGAACAGGGCTTTGAGACTTTCTTT. V is TRBV5-1 and J is TRBJ1-1; TRBD1 is a possible D gene (6 bases). This CDR3 spans 14 amino acids. Germline CDR1 and CDR2: SGHRS and YFSETQ. Trimming took 4 bases from V and 12 from J, leaving 22 bases between them.

The DNA of the CDR3 is TGTGCCAGCAGTAAAAAGAACAGAAACTATGGCTACACCTTC. Translation gives CASSKKNRNYGYTF. The V call is TRBV28, the J call TRBJ1-2; D is unresolved. This CDR3 spans 14 amino acids. Per the germline V gene, CDR1 is MDHEN and CDR2 is SYDVKM. Trimming removed 5 bases at V and 2 bases at J, with 12 bases between.

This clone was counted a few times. The CDR3 nucleotides are TGTGCCAGCAGTTCCCTTATGGCCGACAGGAACTACGAGCAGTACTTC. Amino acid sequence: CASSSLMADRNYEQYF. The chain uses TRBV28 and TRBJ2-5, with D maybe TRBD1 (6 bases). The J call may be incorrect, as the DNA end agrees better with TRBJ2-7. The germline V gene encodes CDR1 MDHEN and CDR2 SYDVKM. The CDR3 has 16 amino acids.

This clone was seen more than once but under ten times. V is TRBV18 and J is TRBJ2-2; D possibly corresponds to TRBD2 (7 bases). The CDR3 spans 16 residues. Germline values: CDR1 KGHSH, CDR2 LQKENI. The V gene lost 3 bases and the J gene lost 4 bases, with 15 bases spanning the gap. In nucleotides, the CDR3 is TGTGCCAGCTCACCCCTGGGGGGGGCGAGCACCGGGGAGCTGTTTTTT. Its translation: CASSPLGGASTGELFF. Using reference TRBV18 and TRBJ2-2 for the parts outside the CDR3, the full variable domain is NAGVMQNPRHLVRRRGQEARLRCSPMKGHSHVYWYRQLPEEGLKFMVYLQKENIIDESGMPKERFSAEFPKEGPSILRIQQVVRGDSAAYFCASSPLGGASTGELFFGEGSRLTVL.

The CDR3 nucleotides are TGTGCCAGCAGCGCGGGACTAGCGAACTCCTACGAGCAGTACGTC. Residues: CASSAGLANSYEQYV. V is TRBV6-1 and J is TRBJ2-7; TRBD2 aligns across 10 bases. There are 15 residues in the CDR3. Germline CDR1 MNHNS, CDR2 SASEGT. Unmatched junction bases numbered 5, after V lost 6 bases and J lost 0 bases.

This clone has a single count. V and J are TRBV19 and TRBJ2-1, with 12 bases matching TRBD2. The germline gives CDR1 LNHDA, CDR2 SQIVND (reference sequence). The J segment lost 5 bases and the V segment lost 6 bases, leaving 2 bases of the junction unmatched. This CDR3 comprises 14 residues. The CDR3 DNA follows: TGTGCCAGTAGCGGACTAGCGGGAAACAATGAGCAGTTCTTC. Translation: CASSGLAGNNEQFF.

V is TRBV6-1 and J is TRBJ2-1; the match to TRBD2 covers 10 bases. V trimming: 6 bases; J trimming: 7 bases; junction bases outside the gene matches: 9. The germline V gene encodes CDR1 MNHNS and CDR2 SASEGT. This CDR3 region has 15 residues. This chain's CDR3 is CASRSLAGEWNEQFF. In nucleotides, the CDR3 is TGTGCCAGCAGGTCTCTAGCGGGAGAGTGGAATGAGCAGTTCTTC.

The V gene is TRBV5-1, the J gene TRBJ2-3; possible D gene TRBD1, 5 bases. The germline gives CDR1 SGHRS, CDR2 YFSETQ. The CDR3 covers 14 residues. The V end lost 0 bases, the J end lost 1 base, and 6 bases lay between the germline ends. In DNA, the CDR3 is TGCGCCAGCAGCTTGGGGGGCGGCACAGATACGCAGTATTTT. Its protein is CASSLGGGTDTQYF.

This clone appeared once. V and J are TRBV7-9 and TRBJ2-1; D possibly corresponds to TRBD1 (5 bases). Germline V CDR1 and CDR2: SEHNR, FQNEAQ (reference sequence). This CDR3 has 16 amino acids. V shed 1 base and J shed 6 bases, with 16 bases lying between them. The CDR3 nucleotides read TGTGCCAGCAGCTTAGGGCAGGGTGATCTAGGCAATGAGCAGTTCTTC. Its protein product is CASSLGQGDLGNEQFF.

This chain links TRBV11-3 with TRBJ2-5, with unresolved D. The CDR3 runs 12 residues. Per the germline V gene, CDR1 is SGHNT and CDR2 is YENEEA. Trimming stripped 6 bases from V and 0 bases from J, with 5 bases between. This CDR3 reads CASSQYQETQYF. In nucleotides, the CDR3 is TGTGCCAGCAGTCAGTACCAAGAGACCCAGTACTTC.

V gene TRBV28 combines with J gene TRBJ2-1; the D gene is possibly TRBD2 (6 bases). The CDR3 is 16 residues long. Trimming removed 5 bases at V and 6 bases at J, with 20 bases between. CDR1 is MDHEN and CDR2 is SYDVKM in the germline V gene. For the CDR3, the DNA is TGTGCCAGCAGTGCCGGTGGAGGGAGAGTGGGCAATGAGCAGTTCTTC. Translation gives CASSAGGGRVGNEQFF.

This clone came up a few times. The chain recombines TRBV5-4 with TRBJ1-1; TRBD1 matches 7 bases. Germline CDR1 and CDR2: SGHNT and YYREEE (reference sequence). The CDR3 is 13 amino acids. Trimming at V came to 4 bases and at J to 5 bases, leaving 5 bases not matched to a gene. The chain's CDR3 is CASSHTGVTEAFF. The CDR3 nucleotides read TGTGCCAGCAGCCACACAGGGGTTACTGAAGCTTTCTTT. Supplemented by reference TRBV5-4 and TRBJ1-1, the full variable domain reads ETGVTQSPTHLIKTRGQQVTLRCSSQSGHNTVSWYQQALGQGPQFIFQYYREEENGRGNFPPRFSGLQFPNYSSELNVNALELDDSALYLCASSHTGVTEAFFGQGTRLTVV.

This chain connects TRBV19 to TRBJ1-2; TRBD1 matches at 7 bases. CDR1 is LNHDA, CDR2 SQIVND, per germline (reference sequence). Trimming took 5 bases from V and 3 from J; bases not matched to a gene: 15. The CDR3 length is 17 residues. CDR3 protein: CASSDPTRQGKDYGYTF. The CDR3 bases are TGTGCCAGTAGTGACCCTACTCGACAGGGTAAAGACTATGGCTACACCTTC.